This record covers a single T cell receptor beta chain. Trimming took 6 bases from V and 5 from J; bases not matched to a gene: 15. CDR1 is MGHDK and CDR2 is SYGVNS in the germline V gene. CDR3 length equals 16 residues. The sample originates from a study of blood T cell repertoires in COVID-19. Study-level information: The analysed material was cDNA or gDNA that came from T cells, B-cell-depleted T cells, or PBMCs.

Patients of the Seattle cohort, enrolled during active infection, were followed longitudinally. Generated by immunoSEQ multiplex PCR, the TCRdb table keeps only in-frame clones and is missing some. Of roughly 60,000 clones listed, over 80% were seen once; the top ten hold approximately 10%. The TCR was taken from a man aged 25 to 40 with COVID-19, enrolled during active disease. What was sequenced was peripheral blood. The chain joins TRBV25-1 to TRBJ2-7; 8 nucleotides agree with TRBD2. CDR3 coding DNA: TGTGCCAGCAGCCCCAGTCGAGCGGGAGTTAACCACGAGCAGTACTTC. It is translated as CASSPSRAGVNHEQYF.